This T cell receptor beta chain was recovered during a study of radiation and T cells in renal cell carcinoma. TCRdb keeps only in-frame clones here, not all; method: immunoSEQ multiplex PCR. The sample carries 50,000 to 75,000 clones, over 70% recorded once. By sample fraction, this clone is medium-sized (0.01 to 0.1%). Time point given: baseline pretreatment blood. The treatment: 15 Gy SBRT to primary tumor, nephrectomy 4 weeks later. Serial blood draws occurred at baseline and 2 and 4 weeks post-SBRT. The CDR3 runs 13 residues. Trimming removed 8 bases at V and 4 bases at J, with 14 bases between. Germline CDR1 is MNHEY and CDR2 is SMNVEV (reference sequence).

The receptor was derived from a man aged 55 to 70 with renal cell carcinoma. V is TRBV27 and J is TRBJ1-1, with a weak D call TRBD1 (5 bases). Sequencing used blood, obtained from a patient whose treatment included radiotherapy and nephrectomy. CDR3 sequence reads: CASGVWGGTEAFF. The CDR3, as DNA: TGTGCCAGCGGGGTCTGGGGGGGCACTGAAGCTTTCTTT.